Following are 8 T cell receptor beta chains from one sample sequenced in a study of blood T cell repertoires in COVID-19 (dated by TCRdb to about 2020). Libraries were made using the immunoSEQ multiplex PCR assay. TCRdb carries this immuneACCESS record with in-frame sequences only. Its versions omit some clonotypes, under half of them owing to an unresolved V gene in the studies checked, with the rest unexplained. Present in this sample are roughly 100,000 clones, roughly 80% of which were seen just once. The ten biggest clones cover about 16% of the sample. Sequenced: peripheral blood. The source of these receptors is a woman older than 75 with active or convalescent COVID-19.

The rearrangement joins TRBV5-1 to TRBJ2-1; D uncertain. The V gene's germline CDR1 is SGHRS and CDR2 YFSETQ. V dropped 0 bases and J dropped 1 base, with 8 bases sitting between them. CDR3 length: 15 residues. The CDR3 here is CASSLGIASYNEQFF. CDR3 DNA sequence: TGCGCCAGCAGCTTGGGTATAGCATCCTACAATGAGCAGTTCTTC. Combining the CDR3 with reference TRBV5-1 and TRBJ2-1 gives the whole variable domain KAGVTQTPRYLIKTRGQQVTLSCSPISGHRSVSWYQQTPGQGLQFLFEYFSETQRNKGNFPGRFSGRQFSNSRSEMNVSTLELGDSALYLCASSLGIASYNEQFFGPGTRLTVL.

This clone occurred a few times. The gene calls are TRBV7-2 and TRBJ2-2; no clear D gene. This CDR3 has 16 residues. CDR1 is SGHTA and CDR2 is FQGNSA in the germline V gene. V was cut by 1 base and J by 2 bases, with 11 bases left in between. DNA of the CDR3: TGTGCCAGCAGCTTAGTCATAGTATCAAACACCGGGGAGCTGTTTTTT. As protein: CASSLVIVSNTGELFF.

This chain joins TRBV28 and TRBJ2-5; a possible D gene is TRBD2 (5 bases). The CDR3 loop spans 16 amino acids. Trimming removed 8 bases at V and 5 bases at J, with 24 bases between. The germline CDR1 and CDR2 sequences are MDHEN and SYDVKM. The CDR3 sequence: CASARSAALGVETQYF. CDR3 bases: TGTGCCAGCGCCCGATCCGCGGCTCTCGGGGTGGAGACCCAGTACTTC.

The CDR3: CASSQGPGQGGLDREKLFF. The CDR3 DNA reads TGCGCCAGCAGCCAAGGGCCGGGACAGGGGGGTTTAGATCGGGAAAAACTGTTTTTT. V usage is TRBV4-3 and J usage is TRBJ1-4, with TRBD1 identical over 11 bases. The CDR3 has 19 residues. Germline CDR1 is LGHNA and CDR2 is YSLEER. With V trimmed by 1 base and J by 8 bases, 15 bases remained unmatched.

The rearrangement links TRBV12-3 or TRBV12-4 to TRBJ2-2; TRBD1 matches at 8 bases. This CDR3 has 12 amino acids. With V trimmed by 6 bases and J by 13 bases, 7 bases remained unmatched. The CDR3 loop reads CASSQRTGRLFF. DNA of the CDR3: TGTGCCAGCAGCCAGCGGACAGGGAGGCTGTTTTTT.

V gene TRBV7-8 combines with J gene TRBJ1-1; D uncertain. Germline V gene lookup returns CDR1 SGHVS and CDR2 FQNEAQ. This CDR3 spans 16 amino acids. The germline V and J ends were trimmed by 1 base and 4 bases, with 16 bases remaining between them. The CDR3 sequence is CASSLGPPGWGTEAFF. In DNA form, the CDR3 reads TGTGCCAGCAGCTTAGGGCCGCCGGGGTGGGGCACTGAAGCTTTCTTT.

The rearrangement uses TRBV5-4 and TRBJ2-7; tentatively, D is TRBD2 (6 bases). Trimming took off 4 bases at V and 0 bases at J, with 11 bases between the two ends. CDR1 is SGHNT and CDR2 is YYREEE in the germline V gene (reference sequence). The CDR3 has 14 amino acids. CDR3 residues: CASSNSGSSYEQYF. The CDR3, as DNA: TGTGCCAGCAGCAATAGCGGAAGCTCCTACGAGCAGTACTTC.

This rearrangement joins TRBV6-2 or TRBV6-3 to TRBJ2-1, with 16 bases fitting TRBD2. The V segment lost 5 bases and the J segment 7 bases; nucleotides outside the gene matches: 8. This CDR3 is 17 amino acids long. The germline V gene has CDR1 MNHEY and CDR2 SVGEGT. The CDR3 nucleotides read TGTGCCAGCAGTCACCCGGGACTAGCGGGAGGGTCTAATGAGCAGTTCTTC. Its translation is CASSHPGLAGGSNEQFF.